Sequencing of this TCR beta chain was carried out in a study of T cell responses to AZD1222 COVID-19 vaccine. Study-level results: With two AZD1222 doses given, Spike-specific TCR breadth and depth both rose. The study found vaccine-associated CD4 TCRs spanning spike, dominant at 160-218 and 743-854.

A remark on this clone: Antigen: not known.

The method was immunoSEQ multiplex PCR; TCRdb's version includes in-frame clones alone and lacks a portion of them. There are approximately 100,000 clones in the sample; roughly 91% occur only once, and approximately 15% lies in the top ten. V lost 0 bases, J lost 4 bases, and 16 bases lay in between. The CDR3 contains 16 residues. Per germline, CDR1 SGHRS and CDR2 YFSETQ. J is TRBJ1-1 and V is TRBV5-1, with D maybe TRBD1 (5 bases). This TCR came from an adult in good health. Sequences were derived from peripheral blood, sampled on day 0 of AZD1222 vaccination. The chain's CDR3 is CASSLAEAGGSTEAFF. The CDR3 DNA sequence: TGCGCCAGCAGCTTGGCCGAGGCTGGGGGGAGCACTGAAGCTTTCTTT.